Each of the 23 T cell receptor beta chains below was sequenced from the same sample in a study of T cell changes during pregnancy in multiple sclerosis. Clones were read by immunoSEQ multiplex PCR, and TCRdb kept only the in-frame ones, dropping some. The sample carries more than 80,000 clones, about 90% recorded once. The sequencing used peripheral blood, collected before pregnancy. The receptors were gathered from a female donor with multiple sclerosis, enrolled in a pregnancy study.

The rearrangement links TRBV2 to TRBJ1-2; the match to TRBD1 covers 8 bases. Per the germline V gene, CDR1 is SNHLY and CDR2 is FYNNEI. V trimming: 1 base; J trimming: 7 bases; junction bases outside the gene matches: 8. The length of the CDR3 is 15 residues. CDR3 DNA sequence: TGTGCCAGCAGTGAAGAGTCAGGGGGCGTTGTTGGCTACACCTTC. Amino acid sequence: CASSEESGGVVGYTF.

The chain has TRBV6-1 and TRBJ2-3, with 13 bases identical to TRBD2. Per germline, CDR1 MNHNS and CDR2 SASEGT. This CDR3 is 17 amino acids long. J was trimmed by 8 bases and V by 0 bases; bases with no gene match: 8. CDR3 region: CASSEATGLAGRTTQYF. The CDR3 coding sequence is TGTGCCAGCAGTGAAGCCACGGGACTAGCGGGACGAACTACGCAGTATTTT.

The gene calls are TRBV14 and TRBJ1-1; TRBD1 matches 9 bases. CDR1 is SGHDN and CDR2 is FVKESK in the germline V gene. Trimming at V came to 3 bases and at J to 1 base, leaving 6 bases not matched to a gene. There are 16 residues in the CDR3. CDR3 amino acids: CASSHRPGQGNTEAFF. CDR3 bases: TGTGCCAGCAGCCATCGACCGGGACAGGGGAACACTGAAGCTTTCTTT.

The chain employs TRBV7-9 and TRBJ2-3; possibly TRBD1 for D (5 bases). V lost 4 bases to trimming and J lost 6 bases, with 11 bases between them. CDR3 length: 13 residues. Germline V gene sequence: CDR1 SEHNR, CDR2 FQNEAQ (reference sequence). The CDR3 loop reads CASSSAGMDTQYF. The DNA for the CDR3 is TGTGCCAGCAGCTCGGCAGGGATGGATACGCAGTATTTT. The full variable domain, with the rest looked up from reference TRBV7-9 and TRBJ2-3, is DTGVSQNPRHKITKRGQNVTFRCDPISEHNRLYWYRQTLGQGPEFLTYFQNEAQLEKSRLLSDRFSAERPKGSFSTLEIQRTEQGDSAMYLCASSSAGMDTQYFGPGTRLTVL.

This rearrangement joins TRBV28 to TRBJ2-7; TRBD1 might be the D (6 bases). The CDR3 is 16 amino acids. Deletions cut 5 bases from V and 3 bases from J, with 20 bases between. Germline-derived CDR1 and CDR2 are MDHEN and SYDVKM. CDR3 in DNA: TGTGCCAGCAGTCCGATGGACAGACCCCTCTACTACGAGCAGTACTTC. Its protein is CASSPMDRPLYYEQYF.

The chain is built from TRBV28 and TRBJ1-3; maybe TRBD1 (6 bases). Trimming removed 5 bases at V and 7 bases at J, with 15 bases between. In germline, CDR1 is MDHEN, CDR2 SYDVKM. This CDR3 spans 14 amino acids. Here the CDR3 reads CASSELTGGNTIYF. The CDR3 DNA reads as TGTGCCAGCAGTGAGTTGACAGGCGGGAACACCATATATTTT.

V usage is TRBV6-5 and J usage is TRBJ2-3; possible D gene TRBD2, 6 bases. Deletions cut 2 bases from V and 6 bases from J, with 15 bases between. The CDR3 totals 15 residues. Germline CDR1 MNHEY, CDR2 SVGAGI. CDR3 nucleotide sequence: TGTGCCAGCAGTTACGAGGCTAGCGAAGGGGATACGCAGTATTTT. It translates to CASSYEASEGDTQYF.

The V gene is TRBV9, the J gene TRBJ2-2, with D possibly matching TRBD1 (6 bases). CDR1 SGDLS and CDR2 YYNGEE come from the germline V gene. Trimming cost V 2 bases and J 4 bases, with 12 bases left between them. The CDR3 is 15 residues long. This CDR3 is CASSVGAGSTGELFF. In nucleotides, the CDR3 is TGTGCCAGCAGCGTGGGGGCAGGGTCCACCGGGGAGCTGTTTTTT.

The V and J genes are TRBV11-3 and TRBJ2-5, with D uncertain. The CDR3 consists of 14 residues. V was pared by 2 bases and J by 3 bases, with 10 bases between. Germline CDR1 and CDR2: SGHNT and YENEEA. CDR3 sequence reads: CASSLTSREETQYF. DNA of the CDR3: TGTGCCAGCAGCTTAACAAGCCGGGAAGAGACCCAGTACTTC.

This clone has only one observation. The chain joins TRBV27 to TRBJ2-5; 7 positions match TRBD2. The V segment lost 9 bases and the J segment 3 bases; nucleotides outside the gene matches: 13. The CDR3 runs 15 residues. Looked up from germline, CDR1 is MNHEY and CDR2 is SMNVEV (reference sequence). The CDR3: CARPVCAGVKETQYF. In nucleotides, the CDR3 is TGTGCCAGACCTGTCTGTGCGGGGGTAAAAGAGACCCAGTACTTC.

The gene calls are TRBV5-4 and TRBJ1-4, with 9 bases identical to TRBD1. J gave up 2 bases and V 3 bases, and 8 bases lay outside the gene matches. This CDR3 comprises 17 residues. Germline V gene data show CDR1 as SGHNT and CDR2 as YYREEE (reference sequence). CDR3 bases: TGTGCCAGCAGCTCCGGACAGGGGAGGATTACTAATGAAAAACTGTTTTTT. As protein: CASSSGQGRITNEKLFF.

Here the CDR3 reads CASSFRFGELFF. Written as DNA, the CDR3 is TGTGCCAGCAGCTTCCGTTTCGGGGAGCTGTTTTTT. The chain uses TRBV7-3 and TRBJ2-2; no clear D. This CDR3 spans 12 amino acids. Trimming shortened V by 3 bases and J by 7 bases, and 6 bases separated the two germline ends. From germline, CDR1 is SGHTA and CDR2 FQGTGA. The full variable domain, rest sourced from reference TRBV7-3 and TRBJ2-2, is GAGVSQTPSNKVTEKGKYVELRCDPISGHTALYWYRQSLGQGPEFLIYFQGTGAADDSGLPNDRFFAVRPEGSVSTLKIQRTERGDSAVYLCASSFRFGELFFGEGSRLTVL.

The chain joins TRBV5-5 to TRBJ2-7; the D gene is possibly TRBD2 (6 bases). The V end lost 0 bases, the J end lost 4 bases, and 8 bases lay between the germline ends. This CDR3 is 13 amino acids long. CDR1 SGHKS and CDR2 YYEKEE come from the germline V gene (reference sequence). The CDR3 DNA follows: TGTGCCAGCAGCTTGGCCGCGGGGTACGAGCAGTACTTC. Amino acid sequence: CASSLAAGYEQYF.

J is TRBJ2-5 and V is TRBV7-9; maybe TRBD2 (5 bases). This CDR3 contains 15 residues. V gave up 1 base and J gave up 4 bases, with 13 bases separating them. The germline V gene encodes CDR1 SEHNR and CDR2 FQNEAQ (reference sequence). CDR3 amino acids: CASSLGEPRVETQYF. The CDR3 DNA reads TGTGCCAGCAGCTTAGGGGAGCCAAGGGTAGAGACCCAGTACTTC.

V is TRBV2 and J is TRBJ2-2, with 13 nucleotides matching TRBD2. The CDR3 consists of 19 residues. Unmatched junction bases numbered 15, after V lost 6 bases and J lost 5 bases. Germline CDR1 and CDR2: SNHLY and FYNNEI. The CDR3 sequence: CASSEQGLAGWIGTGELFF. CDR3 in DNA: TGTGCCAGCAGCGAGCAGGGACTAGCGGGATGGATTGGGACCGGGGAGCTGTTTTTT.

This rearrangement joins TRBV6-1 to TRBJ1-2; TRBD1 aligns across 8 bases. Germline loops: CDR1 MNHNS, CDR2 SASEGT. The CDR3 extends over 15 amino acids. Trimming at V came to 6 bases and at J to 7 bases, leaving 13 bases not matched to a gene. The CDR3 DNA is TGTGCCAGCAGGGAACCTACGGACAGGGTTGGTGGCTACACCTTC. Amino acids: CASREPTDRVGGYTF.

V usage is TRBV30 and J usage is TRBJ2-1; 10 nucleotides align to TRBD1. The germline V gene encodes CDR1 GTSNPN and CDR2 SVGIG (reference sequence). The CDR3 covers 14 residues. V was clipped by 7 bases and J by 7 bases; unmatched bases: 10. The CDR3 loop reads CASEGTGVWNEQFF. The DNA of the CDR3 is TGTGCCTCGGAGGGGACAGGGGTTTGGAATGAGCAGTTCTTC. The variable domain in full, with the rest retrieved from reference TRBV30 and TRBJ2-1, is SQTIHQWPATLVQPVGSPLSLECTVEGTSNPNLYWYRQAAGRGLQLLFYSVGIGQISSEVPQNLSASRPQDRQFILSSKKLLLSDSGFYLCASEGTGVWNEQFFGPGTRLTVL.

The chain carries TRBV27 and TRBJ1-2, with TRBD1 matching 12 bases. Germline CDR1 MNHEY, CDR2 SMNVEV (reference sequence). CDR3 length: 13 amino acids. V gave up 6 bases and J gave up 7 bases; unmatched junction bases: 3. The CDR3 nucleotides are TGTGCCAGCAGCGGGACAGGGGGCCTTGGCTACACCTTC. This translates into CASSGTGGLGYTF.

The chain recombines TRBV28 with TRBJ2-1, with 11 nucleotides matching TRBD2. The J segment lost 5 bases and the V segment lost 5 bases, leaving 5 bases of the junction unmatched. This CDR3 contains 15 residues. CDR1 MDHEN and CDR2 SYDVKM come from the germline V gene. CDR3 bases: TGTGCCAGCAGTCCCGGGACTAGCGGCCACAATGAGCAGTTCTTC. As protein: CASSPGTSGHNEQFF.

The J gene is TRBJ1-1, the V gene TRBV5-1; possibly TRBD1 for D (5 bases). V lost 5 bases, J lost 2 bases, and 16 bases lay in between. CDR3 length: 15 amino acids. Germline-derived CDR1 and CDR2 are SGHRS and YFSETQ. The chain's CDR3 is CASSPNVGRNTEAFF. The CDR3 coding sequence is TGCGCCAGCAGTCCCAATGTGGGGCGAAACACTGAAGCTTTCTTT.

J is TRBJ1-1 and V is TRBV2; 7 positions agree with TRBD1. Germline trimming cut 6 bases from V and 6 bases from J; bases unmatched to any gene: 13. CDR3 length: 15 amino acids. Germline values: CDR1 SNHLY, CDR2 FYNNEI. CDR3 region: CASRMEQGSRAEAFF. The CDR3 DNA reads as TGTGCCAGCAGGATGGAACAGGGGAGTAGGGCTGAAGCTTTCTTT.

The V gene is TRBV4-1, the J gene TRBJ2-3; TRBD2 agrees at 8 bases. Trimming removed 5 bases from V and 5 bases from J; junction bases left unmatched: 15. CDR1 and CDR2 (germline): MGHRA, YSYEKL. This CDR3 comprises 17 residues. The CDR3 spells CASSDRLIGGAGDTQYF. The CDR3 bases are TGCGCCAGCAGCGACCGGTTGATCGGGGGGGCTGGAGATACGCAGTATTTT.

The V gene is TRBV30, the J gene TRBJ1-1; tentatively, D is TRBD1 (6 bases). The germline V gene encodes CDR1 GTSNPN and CDR2 SVGIG (reference sequence). This CDR3 is 13 amino acids long. Trimming took 5 bases from V and 0 from J, leaving 10 bases between them. The CDR3 spells CAWAGQLNTEAFF. In DNA, the CDR3 is TGTGCCTGGGCTGGACAGCTGAACACTGAAGCTTTCTTT.